These 31 T cell receptor beta chains were all obtained from the same sample, sequenced in a study of T-cell memory formation after mild COVID-19. TCRdb reprocessed the 5' RACE reads with MiXCR, giving one entry per CDR3 protein. The table records about 130,000 distinct CDR3 sequences, roughly 6% of them present only once. Sequencing was done on a sample of PBMCs or a T cell subset sorted from them (not recorded which). These receptors were taken from an adult woman who had mild COVID-19 (a few samples of this study predate the infection). Cell type and time point are not known.

V and J are TRBV18 and TRBJ2-1; no clear D. This CDR3 region has 15 residues. The V gene lost 3 bases and the J gene lost 10 bases, with 19 bases spanning the gap. Germline V gene sequence: CDR1 KGHSH, CDR2 LQKENI. For the CDR3, the DNA is TGTGCCAGCTCACCCACCGGGCCGGTAGGTCTCGAGCAGTTCTTC. It yields the protein CASSPTGPVGLEQFF.

The rearrangement joins TRBV21-1 to TRBJ2-1; the D segment call TRBD1 is taken from the table without a DNA check. TRBV21-1 is labeled a pseudogene. The CDR3 has 19 residues. Here the CDR3 reads CASSKASGTGANTRNEQFF. CDR3 nucleotides: TGTGCCAGCAGCAAAGCCTCCGGGACAGGGGCGAATACGAGGAATGAGCAGTTCTTC.

This clonotype showed up just a few times. This sequence joins TRBV2 and TRBJ1-2; tentatively, D is TRBD1 (6 bases). Trimming took off 5 bases at V and 2 bases at J, with 9 bases between the two ends. Germline CDR1 reads SNHLY; CDR2 reads FYNNEI. The CDR3 covers 13 residues. CDR3 sequence: CASSRGANYGYTF. As DNA, the CDR3 is TGTGCCAGCAGTCGGGGGGCAAACTATGGCTACACCTTC.

This clonotype was counted many times. This sequence joins TRBV20-1 and TRBJ2-3; TRBD1 is a possible D gene (7 bases). Trimming stripped 6 bases from V and 1 base from J, with 17 bases between. CDR3 length equals 15 residues. In germline, CDR1 is DFQATT, CDR2 SNEGSKA (reference sequence). In DNA, the CDR3 is TGCAGTGCGCCCCCAGGGGGAGGAGGCACAGATACGCAGTATTTT. This encodes CSAPPGGGGTDTQYF.

The chain uses TRBV7-8 and TRBJ2-7; D could derive from TRBD1 or TRBD2 (6 bases each). CDR3 size: 16 residues. Germline lookup yields CDR1 SGHVS and CDR2 FQNEAQ. Between the trimmed V and J ends, which lost 7 bases and 2 bases, there was a span of 21 bases. CDR3 sequence (DNA): TGTGCCAGCACCCTCCGGAGGGGGGTTCCCCCCTACGAGCAGTACTTC. Its translation is CASTLRRGVPPYEQYF. The whole variable domain, filled in from reference TRBV7-8 and TRBJ2-7, reads GAGVSQSPRYKVAKRGQDVALRCDPISGHVSLFWYQQALGQGPEFLTYFQNEAQLDKSGLPSDRFFAERPEGSVSTLKIQRTQQEDSAVYLCASTLRRGVPPYEQYFGPGTRLTVT.

This clonotype appeared a few times. The chain couples TRBV7-7 to TRBJ2-5, with TRBD2 as a possible D gene (6 bases). The germline V gene encodes CDR1 SSHAT and CDR2 FNYEAQ (reference sequence). This CDR3 is 15 amino acids long. Trimming pared 4 bases from V and 6 bases from J, leaving 18 bases between. Here the CDR3 reads CASSSEPSEVKTQYF. CDR3 bases: TGTGCCAGCAGCTCGGAACCTAGCGAGGTCAAGACCCAGTACTTC.

The chain recombines TRBV5-4 with TRBJ2-4; D gene uncertain. Per germline, CDR1 SGHNT and CDR2 YYREEE (reference sequence). This CDR3 has 14 residues. With 4 bases removed from V and 2 bases from J, the gap between germline ends came to 10 bases. The CDR3 sequence is CASSLRSSKNIQYF. In nucleotides, the CDR3 is TGTGCCAGCAGCCTAAGGAGCTCCAAAAACATTCAGTACTTC.

Many counts were recorded for this clonotype. The J gene is TRBJ2-7, the V gene TRBV12-3 or TRBV12-4; D might be TRBD2 (5 bases). This CDR3 spans 13 amino acids. Trimming took 7 bases from V and 3 from J, leaving 13 bases between them. CDR3: CASTPRGFYEQYF. As DNA, the CDR3 is TGTGCCAGCACTCCCCGGGGATTCTACGAGCAGTACTTC.

This chain connects TRBV20-1 to TRBJ2-2, with D possibly being TRBD1 (6 bases). CDR3 size: 16 residues. Germline lookup yields CDR1 DFQATT and CDR2 SNEGSKA (reference sequence). Trimming cost V 1 base and J 3 bases, with 15 bases left between them. The CDR3 sequence: CSARAYRDADTGELFF. The CDR3 DNA sequence: TGCAGTGCTAGAGCTTACAGGGATGCTGACACCGGGGAGCTGTTTTTT.

This clonotype was detected ten times or more. The chain has TRBV4-2 and TRBJ2-3, with D perhaps matching TRBD1 (5 bases). This CDR3 spans 17 amino acids. Per the germline V gene, CDR1 is LGHNA and CDR2 is YNFKEQ. The germline V and J ends were trimmed by 1 base and 5 bases, with 19 bases remaining between them. CDR3 DNA: TGTGCCAGCAGCCAAGGGCGACTTCTCCAGGGCGAAGATACGCAGTATTTT. This translates into CASSQGRLLQGEDTQYF.

This clonotype was recorded a few times. The rearrangement links TRBV30 to TRBJ1-2, with a tentative D call TRBD1 (5 bases). The CDR3 is made up of 16 amino acids. V lost 0 bases to trimming and J lost 5 bases, with 19 bases between them. Germline CDR1 and CDR2: GTSNPN and SVGIG (reference sequence). The CDR3 coding sequence is TGTGCCTGGAGTGTAGTGGGGCAGGAGAGGGGTTATGGCTACACCTTC. Translated, it gives CAWSVVGQERGYGYTF.

This clonotype showed up just a few times. V and J are TRBV29-1 and TRBJ1-1, with D perhaps matching TRBD1 (6 bases). Germline CDR1 SQVTM, CDR2 ANQGSEA. CDR3 length: 14 amino acids. The V end lost 5 bases, the J end lost 3 bases, and 16 bases lay between the germline ends. CDR3 sequence: CSVRTATEHTEAFF. The CDR3 DNA is TGCAGCGTTCGGACAGCTACAGAACACACTGAAGCTTTCTTT.

This chain uses TRBV4-1 with TRBJ2-2; 9 bases map to TRBD1. This CDR3 region has 19 residues. CDR1 is MGHRA and CDR2 is YSYEKL in the germline V gene. The V gene end was trimmed by 1 base and the J gene end by 5 bases; junction bases not matched to a gene: 14. CDR3 DNA: TGCGCCAGCAGCCAAGGGGCCGGCCAGACAGGGGGTCGGACCGGGGAGCTGTTTTTT. Its protein product is CASSQGAGQTGGRTGELFF.

This clonotype appeared many times. In DNA form, the CDR3 reads TGCAGCGTGGCTAAGGGACAAGAGACCCAGTACTTC. It encodes CSVAKGQETQYF. J is TRBJ2-5 and V is TRBV29-1; unclear D gene. Trimming took off 6 bases at V and 2 bases at J, with 10 bases between the two ends. CDR3 length: 12 residues. CDR1 SQVTM and CDR2 ANQGSEA come from the germline V gene.

This clonotype was seen at least ten times. The gene calls are TRBV7-3 and TRBJ1-2; 7 bases are shared with TRBD1. The V segment lost 5 bases and the J segment 3 bases; nucleotides outside the gene matches: 3. The CDR3 covers 13 residues. Germline CDR1 is SGHTA and CDR2 is FQGTGA. CDR3 DNA: TGTGCCAGCAGCGGACAGGTGGACTATGGCTACACCTTC. Protein: CASSGQVDYGYTF.

The chain joins TRBV11-3 to TRBJ2-1; D is perhaps TRBD2 (6 bases). CDR3 size: 16 residues. Germline values: CDR1 SGHNT, CDR2 YENEEA. The V end lost 4 bases, the J end lost 4 bases, and 17 bases lay between the germline ends. The chain's CDR3 is CASSSGGVRPYNEQFF. The CDR3 bases are TGTGCCAGCAGCTCTGGCGGGGTGCGGCCGTACAATGAGCAGTTCTTC.

This clonotype was counted many times. The J gene is TRBJ1-1, the V gene TRBV27, with unresolved D. Trimming pared 4 bases from V and 2 bases from J, leaving 14 bases between. The CDR3 has 15 amino acids. Germline V gene data show CDR1 as MNHEY and CDR2 as SMNVEV (reference sequence). The CDR3 DNA reads as TGTGCCAGCAGTTCCCAGACCCTGGGTAACACTGAAGCTTTCTTT. Translated: CASSSQTLGNTEAFF.

This clonotype was observed a few times. V usage is TRBV4-2 and J usage is TRBJ1-2; 7 nucleotides align to TRBD1. Looked up from germline, CDR1 is LGHNA and CDR2 is YNFKEQ. The CDR3 is made up of 14 amino acids. With V trimmed by 1 base and J by 8 bases, 7 bases remained unmatched. CDR3 DNA: TGTGCCAGCAGCCAAGTTACAGGGGATTACGGCTACACCTTC. As protein: CASSQVTGDYGYTF.

The gene calls are TRBV5-1 and TRBJ2-2, with TRBD1 matching 7 bases. V lost 5 bases and J lost 7; bases outside the gene matches: 8. CDR3 size: 14 residues. In germline, CDR1 is SGHRS, CDR2 YFSETQ. The CDR3 spells CASSSDRVLGELFF. CDR3 sequence (DNA): TGCGCCAGCAGTTCCGACAGGGTCCTCGGGGAGCTGTTTTTT.

This chain links TRBV9 with TRBJ2-2, with D possibly TRBD1 on 5 matching bases. Trimming took 4 bases from V and 6 from J, leaving 16 bases between them. In germline, CDR1 is SGDLS, CDR2 YYNGEE. The CDR3 is made up of 15 amino acids. CDR3 sequence (DNA): TGTGCCAGCAGCCCACTTTCTAGGGGATCCGGGGAGCTGTTTTTT. Translated: CASSPLSRGSGELFF.

The J gene is TRBJ2-7, the V gene TRBV15; 10 bases are a match to TRBD1. Germline-derived CDR1 and CDR2 are LNHNV and YYDKDF (reference sequence). V shed 0 bases and J 5 bases; nucleotides not matched to a gene: 4. The CDR3 runs 15 residues. The CDR3 sequence: CATSREPGQGNEQYF. In DNA, the CDR3 is TGTGCCACCAGCAGAGAGCCGGGACAGGGGAACGAGCAGTACTTC.

This chain uses TRBV7-3 with TRBJ2-1; D possibly corresponds to TRBD2 (6 bases). Trimming pared 1 base from V and 5 bases from J, leaving 12 bases between. This CDR3 is 15 amino acids long. Germline V CDR1 and CDR2: SGHTA, FQGTGA. CDR3 loop: CASSLMRGRNNEQFF. DNA of the CDR3: TGTGCCAGCAGCTTAATGCGGGGTAGGAACAATGAGCAGTTCTTC.

The chain uses TRBV2 and TRBJ2-4; D ambiguous. Germline V gene lookup returns CDR1 SNHLY and CDR2 FYNNEI. The CDR3 has 13 amino acids. Trimming left V 3 bases short and J 4 bases short, with 7 bases between. CDR3: CASSEDGKNIQYF. DNA of the CDR3: TGTGCCAGCAGTGAGGACGGTAAAAACATTCAGTACTTC.

This clonotype was seen at least ten times. The chain couples TRBV7-3 to TRBJ1-1; TRBD1 is a possible D gene (5 bases). The CDR3 has 16 amino acids. Germline values: CDR1 SGHTA, CDR2 FQGTGA. Trimming stripped 4 bases from V and 0 bases from J, with 15 bases between. This CDR3 is CASSSVPGRMNTEAFF. The CDR3 region has the DNA TGTGCCAGCAGCTCCGTTCCGGGACGGATGAACACTGAAGCTTTCTTT.

The sample holds many counts of this clonotype. The chain employs TRBV12-3 or TRBV12-4 and TRBJ1-2; D call uncertain. The CDR3 is made up of 14 amino acids. V lost 10 bases and J lost 2, with 17 bases in between. CDR3 DNA: TGTGCCACCTCTAGATTGAGGAGAAACTATGGCTACACCTTC. It encodes CATSRLRRNYGYTF.

V is TRBV11-2 and J is TRBJ2-1, with TRBD1 matching over 7 bases. The CDR3 runs to 14 residues. V trimming: 0 bases; J trimming: 8 bases; junction bases outside the gene matches: 4. Germline lookup yields CDR1 SGHAT and CDR2 FQNNGV. Here the CDR3 DNA reads TGTGCCAGCAGCTTAGATGGGGACAGTTATGAGCAGTTCTTC. It specifies CASSLDGDSYEQFF.

At least ten counts were recorded for this clonotype. V and J are TRBV6-5 and TRBJ1-2; the D is unclear. This CDR3 spans 13 amino acids. The germline V gene encodes CDR1 MNHEY and CDR2 SVGAGI. V gave up 5 bases and J gave up 2 bases, with 9 bases separating them. The CDR3, as DNA: TGTGCCAGCAGTCCCCAGTCCAACTATGGCTACACCTTC. It is translated as CASSPQSNYGYTF.

This clonotype was observed many times. The chain combines TRBV6-6 with TRBJ1-4; 7 nucleotides match TRBD1. The CDR3 length is 16 residues. Trimming at V came to 6 bases and at J to 3 bases, leaving 10 bases not matched to a gene. Germline lookup yields CDR1 MNHNY and CDR2 SVGAGI (reference sequence). In nucleotides, the CDR3 is TGTGCCAGCAGATTGACAGGGTTATGGTCTAATGAAAAACTGTTTTTT. As protein: CASRLTGLWSNEKLFF.

The table lists this clonotype with many counts. The chain recombines TRBV7-9 with TRBJ2-3, with 8 bases fitting TRBD2. CDR1 and CDR2 from the germline V gene are SEHNR and FQNEAQ (reference sequence). The trim removed 2 bases at V and 4 bases at J, leaving 2 bases unmatched. This CDR3 is 14 amino acids long. The CDR3 coding sequence is TGTGCCAGCAGCTTAACCGGGGGGGCAGATACGCAGTATTTT. Its protein is CASSLTGGADTQYF.

The chain carries TRBV24-1 and TRBJ2-1, with 7 bases matching TRBD1. Trimming cost V 3 bases and J 3 bases; bases outside gene matches: 10. Germline values: CDR1 KGHDR, CDR2 SFDVKD. The CDR3 runs to 17 residues. The CDR3, as DNA: TGTGCCACCAGTGATCACGGGACAGTTTGGGGCTACAATGAGCAGTTCTTC. Its translation: CATSDHGTVWGYNEQFF.

This clonotype was seen repeatedly, ten times or more. The chain recombines TRBV9 with TRBJ1-2; D is possibly TRBD1 (5 bases). This CDR3 is 14 amino acids long. Trimming cost V 2 bases and J 3 bases, with 11 bases left between them. CDR1 SGDLS and CDR2 YYNGEE come from the germline V gene. CDR3 DNA: TGTGCCAGCAGCGTCGATCGGGGGGACTATGGCTACACCTTC. Translation gives CASSVDRGDYGYTF.